The clone carrying this T cell receptor beta chain is a singleton in its sample. This specimen belongs to a study of shared clonotypes between healthy human individuals. Study-wide background: The study enrolled two women and a few men aged 18 to 49.

The CDR3 consists of 13 residues. From germline, CDR1 is SGDLS and CDR2 YYNGEE. Between the trimmed V and J ends, which lost 4 bases and 3 bases, there was a span of 9 bases. Sequenced by immunoSEQ multiplex PCR; TCRdb stores in-frame clones only, minus some. The sample lists roughly 2.2 million clones, 85% to 95% occurring once. This chain connects TRBV9 to TRBJ2-3; no firm D call. The sample was naive CD4+ T cells from PBMCs. Subset indicated: CD45RA+ positively selected. The receptor was isolated from a man aged 18 to 29 in good health. Some clones in this sample may be carry-over from other donors' samples. CDR3 in amino acids: CASSKLGTDTQYF. The CDR3 DNA sequence: TGTGCCAGCAGCAAGCTTGGTACAGATACGCAGTATTTT. The full variable domain, in which reference TRBV9 and TRBJ2-3 provide the parts outside the CDR3, is DSGVTQTPKHLITATGQRVTLRCSPRSGDLSVYWYQQSLDQGLQFLIQYYNGEERAKGNILERFSAQQFPDLHSELNLSSLELGDSALYFCASSKLGTDTQYFGPGTRLTVL.